This T cell receptor (beta chain) was profiled in a study of cytomegalovirus exposure and HLA in healthy donors (dated by TCRdb to 2016 to 2017). Background for the entire study: The 670 or so repertoires of the first cohort and the 120 validation repertoires were produced on the same platform, according to a later analysis. The study aimed to test whether signatures of past pathogen exposure could be identified by cataloging public T cell receptors. Besides the first cohort of approximately 710 subjects, a separate validation cohort made up of some 110 different subjects was used. High-throughput TCR immunosequencing, statistical association of individual TCRs with disease status, and machine learning were combined to predict cytomegalovirus infection status. Results and caveats for the whole study, not just this receptor: It was suggested by the authors that the approach could potentially be generalized to other disease states and immunological phenotypes. Subsequent analysis determined that TCRs grouped into clusters in the first cohort also showed a tendency toward co-occurrence across the roughly 130 validation repertoires, and about 93% of cluster scores exceeded 0. In the study, some 160 TCR beta chains were listed as associated with cytomegalovirus. Most TCR sequences were seen in very few donors, while some public TCRs were found in many individuals. The classifier was reported to diagnose cytomegalovirus status with high specificity and sensitivity in both the original and validation cohorts. All 120 or so repertoires were used to score co-occurrence in the validation cohort in a later analysis, because that analysis had no HLA typing for the cohort. In vitro tests confirmed that a few of the cytomegalovirus-associated TCR beta chains recognize cytomegalovirus antigens.

The donors belonged to the validation cohort of about 110 subjects, which was separate from the 666-subject first cohort. The CDR3 covers 13 residues, taking in both the cysteine and the phenylalanine. CDR3 DNA is the only sequence kept; it has 39 bases, read in frame from the first base. Germline trimming amounts to 8 bases on V and 0 bases on J, with 4 as the count of junction bases outside the gene matches. From the germline V gene, CDR1 is ENHRY and CDR2 is SYGVKD. The library was obtained by the immunoSEQ multiplex PCR assay. Concerning the study's data processing: A statistical classification framework was developed to diagnose cytomegalovirus status using the catalog of TCR beta chain sequences. TCRdb provides this immuneACCESS table in a form limited to in-frame rearrangements. Some clones are lacking; in checked studies, under half of them reflect an unresolved V gene, and why the rest are absent is not known. Clone size and V and J calls were adopted from that table, with D and trimming inferred from the DNA. For this sample there are 300,000 or so clones; roughly 88% appear just once. Of the sample, around 0.96% falls within the top ten clones.

For this clone: The antigen it recognizes is unknown. Base qualities are missing; no much larger clone stands one base away.

The specimen was PBMCs. This receptor was identified in a man between 25 and 39 years old in good health and CMV-seronegative. This chain is built from TRBV10-3 and TRBJ2-7; the junction holds 7 bases that match TRBD1. The encoded CDR3 is CAIWDRFSYEQYF. Read as DNA, the sequence is TGTGCCATCTGGGACAGATTCTCCTACGAGCAGTACTTC.